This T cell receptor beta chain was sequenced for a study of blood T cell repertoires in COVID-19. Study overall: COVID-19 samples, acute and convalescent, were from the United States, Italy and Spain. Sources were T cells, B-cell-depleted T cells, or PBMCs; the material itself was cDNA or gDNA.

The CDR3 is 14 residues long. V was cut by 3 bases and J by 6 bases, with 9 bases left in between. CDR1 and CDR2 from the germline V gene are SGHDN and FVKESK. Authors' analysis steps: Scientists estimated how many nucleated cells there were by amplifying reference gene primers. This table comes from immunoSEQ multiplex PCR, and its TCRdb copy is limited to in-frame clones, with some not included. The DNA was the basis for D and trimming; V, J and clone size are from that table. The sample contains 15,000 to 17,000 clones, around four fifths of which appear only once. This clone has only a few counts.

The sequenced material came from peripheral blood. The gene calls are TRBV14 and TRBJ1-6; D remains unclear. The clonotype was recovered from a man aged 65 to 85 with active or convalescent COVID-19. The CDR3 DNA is TGTGCCAGCAGCCACATGACTTTTAATTCACCCCTCCACTTT. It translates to CASSHMTFNSPLHF.